This T cell receptor (beta chain) was documented in a study of cytomegalovirus exposure and HLA in healthy donors (dated by TCRdb to about 2017). General notes on the study: According to an earlier analysis of 450 to 650 of the donors, 150 million to 200 million T cells yielded roughly 110 million unique TCR beta sequences and approximately 300 Gb of sequence data. An early release that covered more than 550 HLA-typed donors contained approximately 320 gigabases of sequencing data and about 84 million unique TCR sequences. HLA typing included class I and class II loci at four-digit resolution. An earlier analysis of several hundred of the donors used high-throughput TCR beta sequencing to judge whether each TCR beta V gene segment behaved as functional or pseudogenic. In addition to the first cohort of 500 to 850 subjects, a separate validation cohort of some 120 different subjects was used. Because of strong linkage in the cohort, roughly five DR-DQ haplotypes were treated as single units for association and clustering. The number of donors typed differed by locus, with about 629-640 for A, B, C, DRB1 and DQB1, around 500 for DQA1, 606 for DPA1, and around 450 for DPB1. On average, 235,054 unique TCR beta nucleotide sequences were sequenced per donor among 350 to 400 genotyped donors of the cohort, with 15% to 20% of those sequences being non-productive. A later genetic analysis took genome-wide SNP genotypes for about 65% of the 666 donors and used that subset as a discovery cohort. Using immunosequencing, the study profiled T cell repertoires from about 620 subjects and related those repertoires to cytomegalovirus serostatus. Among the roughly 400 genotyped donors, 81% belonged to the genetic ancestry cluster associated with self-reported Caucasian donors. The aim of the study was to test whether cataloging public T cell receptors could identify signatures of past pathogen exposure. To predict cytomegalovirus infection status, the study combined high-throughput TCR immunosequencing, statistical association of individual TCRs with disease status, and machine learning. Donor age, sex, ethnicity and CMV serostatus were compiled alongside the repertoire data. To study patterns of TCR occurrence, a later analysis re-analyzed previously published TCR beta repertoires from 500 to 850 donors and added high-resolution HLA genotyping. All discovery cohort repertoires had been generated using a single sequencing platform. Rather than drawing on any new phenotypic data, the later analysis identified candidate immune exposures from TCR beta sequences and the way those sequences occurred across donors.

General study outcomes and caveats: The sequencing pipeline was judged likely to have produced a cluster of highly shared sequence variants as a technical artifact. In a later analysis, several top co-occurrence clusters were reported to appear linked to parvovirus B19, influenza, CMV and Epstein-Barr virus. HLA typing was unavailable for some donors at each locus, so association tests used only the typed subset. A later analysis found that most CMV-associated TCR beta chains appeared HLA-restricted, with HLA associations seemingly driven largely by CMV exposure. Assigning TCR associations to individual alleles was difficult when HLA alleles, especially DR and DQ, strongly co-occurred. CMV serostatus was the only immune exposure information available for the cohort. In vitro tests confirmed that three of the cytomegalovirus-associated TCR beta chains recognize cytomegalovirus antigens. The classifier was reported to diagnose cytomegalovirus status with high specificity and sensitivity in both the original cohort and the validation cohort. In a later analysis, HLA-associated TCR beta chains were found to be more clonally expanded and to have lower generation probabilities than equally common non-associated chains. A later genetic analysis associated a missense DCLRE1C variant with V-gene and J-gene trimming of TCR beta chains, and an independent cohort replicated the association. This cohort had only TCR beta chains sequenced, and the lack of alpha or paired-chain data limited which features could be detected. Most TCR sequences were seen in very few donors, while some public TCRs were found in many individuals. Presence/absence analyses assumed roughly uniform sequencing depth across donors, an assumption that may not hold. Correlated functional status among segregating V segments might reflect linkage disequilibrium, but an unknown experimental factor could not be ruled out. It was suggested by the authors that the approach could potentially be generalized to other disease states and immunological phenotypes. At a false discovery rate of 0.05, a later analysis linked fewer than 20,000 TCR beta sequences to specific HLA alleles. The 87-base-pair reads could not distinguish some IMGT-functional V segments, including TRBV6-2 and TRBV6-3, so those segments were excluded. A further reported finding was that TCR beta sequences accurately predicted the HLA-A and HLA-B alleles for most subjects in the first cohort. A later genetic analysis reported fewer N-insertions in productive TCRs among donors in an Asian-associated ancestry cluster than the roughly 620-donor mean. In a later analysis, the rate of TCR association differed among HLA loci, with DRB1 alleles having the most associated TCRs and HLA-C alleles having the fewest. The study listed 150 to 200 TCR beta chains as associated with cytomegalovirus. Because counts were too low, around 18 rarely observed V segments, including chromosome 9 orphons, were left out of the earlier analysis of 500 to 650 of the donors. Broadly in line with IMGT annotations, most TCR beta V segments showed up in productive rearrangements about 87% or about 30% of the time in an earlier analysis of about 500 of the donors.

The method was the immunoSEQ multiplex PCR assay. A mixture of 60 forward primers for TCR Vbeta segments and 13 reverse primers for TCR Jbeta segments was used in the multiplex PCR. Amplification of the CDR3 region of rearranged TCR beta genes was performed with a multiplex PCR assay on genomic DNA. The Illumina HiSeq System was used to sequence the amplified TCR beta libraries as 87-base-pair reads. On the study's bioinformatics: In a later analysis, roughly 80 million unique TCR beta chains were counted across the 500 to 700 repertoires, and approximately 11 million of these chains were shared by at least two donors. Raw reads were error-corrected and collapsed into unique sequences by a nearest-neighbor algorithm in which closely related sequences were merged to remove PCR and sequencing errors. Alignment of CDR3 sequences to IMGT reference sequences was used to assign V, D and J gene segments. For a sequence to be retained, a match of at least six nucleotides was required to both a V gene segment and a J gene segment. Rearrangements were called productive when the CDR3 lacked stop codons and stayed in frame with V and J; all others were non-productive. Following IMGT convention, CDR3 was defined as the stretch from the second conserved V-encoded cysteine up to the conserved J-encoded phenylalanine. In an earlier analysis of just under 600 of the donors, sequences lacking an unambiguous match to a single V gene segment were excluded. An earlier analysis of fewer than 750 of the donors classified V segments as functional when productive rearrangements were above 56.7% and as segregating when the standard deviation between donors was above 5%. To diagnose cytomegalovirus status from the catalog of TCR beta chain sequences, a statistical classification framework was built. In a later analysis, V and J genes were assigned by comparing TCR nucleotide sequences against IMGT/GENE-DB human TR gene sequences. Using the TCRdist pipeline, a later analysis assigned CDR3 sequences along with most-parsimonious VDJ recombination scenarios. A later analysis defined each TCR beta chain by its CDR3 amino acid sequence plus V-gene family, and excluded reads lacking a unique V-gene family. As a way to deal with suspected cross-contamination and a sequencing artifact, a later analysis dropped hundreds of nucleotide sequences that were highly shared and had low generation probability. A later analysis calculated a clonal expansion index for each public chain from normalized within-repertoire ranks of inferred template counts. In a later analysis, generation probabilities were computed using a VDJ recombination model fitted to out-of-frame rearrangements, and the results were checked against IGoR. In a later analysis, hypergeometric tests were used to score TCR-TCR, TCR-HLA and TCR-CMV co-occurrence, with a repertoire-size bias correction applied to TCR pairs. A later analysis estimated false discovery rates by permuting HLA or CMV assignments 20 times. In a later analysis, co-occurring TCRs were grouped with DBSCAN, and TCRdist sequence similarity was added when clustering was performed within HLA-allele-positive subsets. For co-occurrence clustering, repertoires with fewer than 30,000 or more than 120,000 public chains were excluded, along with four to six repertoires with anomalous nucleotide sharing. In its TCRdb copy, this immuneACCESS table keeps in-frame sequences only and misses some clones. Where compared with another copy, unresolved V genes explain less than half of these, and the others have no known cause. The DNA was the basis for D and trimming; V, J and clone size are from that table. The table for this sample lists roughly 190,000 clones; around 77% of them were counted only once. The ten most abundant clones make up approximately 2% of the sample.

Including the terminal cysteine and phenylalanine, the CDR3 comprises 18 residues. The retained sequence is limited to the CDR3, 54 bases, with the frame set at the first base. V gives up 0 bases and J gives up 4 bases, and the segment between their germline ends measures 19 bases. Via the germline V gene (reference sequence), CDR1 is LNHNV and CDR2 YYDKDF. The cohort was made up of about 670 healthy bone marrow donors. All cohort members were sampled while nominally healthy, although unrecorded immune exposures were likely present. The donor was CMV seropositive and was included in the group of 250 to 300 seropositive cohort members. Every donor gave a peripheral blood sample, and the peripheral blood mononuclear cells from that sample were used for TCR beta sequencing. Genomic DNA extraction from the blood cell samples was performed with the Qiagen DNeasy Blood Extraction Kit. As concerns this clone: Its antigen is not yet known. Per-base quality was not reported, and no clone a single base away is much larger than it.

The chain couples TRBV15 to TRBJ1-5; perhaps TRBD1 is the D gene, with 6 bases matching. The sequence was collected from a woman aged 30 to 39 in good health and CMV-seropositive. The sequencing input was PBMCs. The nucleotides are TGTGCCACCAGCAGAGAAGTGATCTGGACAGCACAAAATCAGCCCCAGCATTTT. Its protein is CATSREVIWTAQNQPQHF.